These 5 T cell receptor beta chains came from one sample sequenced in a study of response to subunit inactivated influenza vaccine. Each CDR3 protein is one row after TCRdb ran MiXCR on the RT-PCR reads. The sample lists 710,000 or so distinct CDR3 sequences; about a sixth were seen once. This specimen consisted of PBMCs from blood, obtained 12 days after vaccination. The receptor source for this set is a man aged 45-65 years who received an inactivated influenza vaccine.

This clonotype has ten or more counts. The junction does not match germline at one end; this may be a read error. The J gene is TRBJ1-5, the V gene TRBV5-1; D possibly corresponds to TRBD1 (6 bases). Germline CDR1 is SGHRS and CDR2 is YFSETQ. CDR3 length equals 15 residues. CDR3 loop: CASSLGQYSNQPQHF. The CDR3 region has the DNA TGTGCCAGCAGCTTAGGACAGTATAGCAATCAGCCCCAGCATTTT.

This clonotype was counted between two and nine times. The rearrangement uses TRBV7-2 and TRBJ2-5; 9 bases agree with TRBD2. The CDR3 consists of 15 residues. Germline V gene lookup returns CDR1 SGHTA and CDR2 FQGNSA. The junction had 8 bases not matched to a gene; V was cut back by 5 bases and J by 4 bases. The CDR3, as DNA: TGTGCCAGCAGCCCCCAGCGGGGGGATCGAGAGACCCAGTACTTC. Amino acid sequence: CASSPQRGDRETQYF.

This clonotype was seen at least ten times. The CDR3 loop is CASRPKRETTDTQYF. The CDR3 DNA reads as TGTGCCAGCAGACCTAAGCGGGAGACAACAGATACGCAGTATTTT. The chain carries TRBV6-1 and TRBJ2-3; 8 bases agree with TRBD2. CDR3 length: 15 residues. Germline CDR1 MNHNS, CDR2 SASEGT. V gave up 6 bases and J gave up 3 bases; unmatched junction bases: 8.

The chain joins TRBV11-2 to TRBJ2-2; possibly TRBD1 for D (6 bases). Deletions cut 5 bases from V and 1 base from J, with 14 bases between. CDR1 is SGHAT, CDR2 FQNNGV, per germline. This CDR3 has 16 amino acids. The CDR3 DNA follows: TGTGCCAGCAGCAAAGAAGGGACACTGAACACCGGGGAGCTGTTTTTT. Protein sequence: CASSKEGTLNTGELFF.

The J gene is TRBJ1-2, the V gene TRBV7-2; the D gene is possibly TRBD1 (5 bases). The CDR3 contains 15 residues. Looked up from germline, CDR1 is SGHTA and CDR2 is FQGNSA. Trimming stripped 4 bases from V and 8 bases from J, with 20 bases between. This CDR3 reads CASSSGGVVAWGYTF. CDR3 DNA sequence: TGTGCCAGCAGCTCCGGGGGGGTGGTTGCTTGGGGCTACACCTTC.